The present T cell receptor beta chain was sequenced within a study of response to subunit inactivated influenza vaccine. Study-wide points: Every seasonal influenza vaccination brings in few new T cells, the authors suggested.

This clonotype was seen only a few times. Its antigen is currently unknown. MiXCR, applied by TCRdb to the RT-PCR reads, yields one record per CDR3 protein. The sample shows roughly 710,000 distinct CDR3 sequences, 14% of them seen only once. The sample consisted of PBMCs from blood, taken around 15 days before vaccination. This sequence originates from a man over 45 who received an inactivated influenza vaccine.

This chain's CDR3 is CASSPGLADGELFF. CDR3 DNA: TGTGCCAGCTCACCGGGACTAGCGGACGGGGAGCTGTTTTTT. The chain couples TRBV18 to TRBJ2-2; 11 bases agree with TRBD2. After removal of 3 bases from V and 7 bases from J, the junction contained 1 base not matched to a gene. The CDR3 consists of 14 residues. CDR1 is KGHSH, CDR2 LQKENI, per germline.